This T cell receptor beta chain was recovered during a study of T-cell memory formation after mild COVID-19. Study results and caveats: A second wave of clones peaked on day 37, and their SARS-CoV-2 specificity went unconfirmed.

With regard to this clonotype: Its specificity is not known.

TCRdb called the 5' RACE reads again in MiXCR, with one record for every CDR3 protein. This table holds 300,000 to 400,000 distinct CDR3 sequences, approximately 27% found once. Germline lookup yields CDR1 DFQATT and CDR2 SNEGSKA (reference sequence). Trimming took 0 bases from V and 6 from J; bases not matched to a gene: 6. The CDR3 sequence is 15 residues long. This sequence was found in an adult woman who had mild COVID-19 (a few samples of this study predate the infection). Cell type and time point are not known. Sequencing was carried out using PBMCs or a T cell subset sorted from them (not recorded which). The chain couples TRBV20-1 to TRBJ2-1; TRBD2 agrees at 9 bases. The CDR3 spells CSARDLAGLPNEQFF. CDR3 nucleotide sequence: TGCAGTGCTAGAGATCTAGCGGGACTGCCCAATGAGCAGTTCTTC.